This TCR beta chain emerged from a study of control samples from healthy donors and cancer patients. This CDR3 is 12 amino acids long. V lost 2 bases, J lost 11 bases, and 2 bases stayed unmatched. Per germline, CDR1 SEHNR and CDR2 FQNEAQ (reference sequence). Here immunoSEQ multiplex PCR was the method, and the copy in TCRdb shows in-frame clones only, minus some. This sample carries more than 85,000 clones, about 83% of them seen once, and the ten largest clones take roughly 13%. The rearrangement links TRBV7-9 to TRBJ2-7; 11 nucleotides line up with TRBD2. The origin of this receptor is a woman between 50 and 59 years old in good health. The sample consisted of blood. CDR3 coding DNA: TGTGCCAGCAGCTTATTAGCGGGAGGGAAGTACTTC. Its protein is CASSLLAGGKYF.